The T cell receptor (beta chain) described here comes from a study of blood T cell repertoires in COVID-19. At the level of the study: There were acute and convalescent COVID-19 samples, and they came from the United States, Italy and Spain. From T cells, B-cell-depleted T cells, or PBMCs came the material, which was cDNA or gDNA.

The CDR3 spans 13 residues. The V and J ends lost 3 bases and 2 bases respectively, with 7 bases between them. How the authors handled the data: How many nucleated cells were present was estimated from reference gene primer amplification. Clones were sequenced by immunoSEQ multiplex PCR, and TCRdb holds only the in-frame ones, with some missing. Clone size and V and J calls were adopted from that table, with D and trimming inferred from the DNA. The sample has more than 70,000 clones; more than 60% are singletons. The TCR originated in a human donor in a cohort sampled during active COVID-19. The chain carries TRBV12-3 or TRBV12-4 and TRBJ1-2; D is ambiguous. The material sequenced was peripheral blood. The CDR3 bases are TGTGCCAGCAGTTTCTTTCCCAACTATGGCTACACCTTC. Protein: CASSFFPNYGYTF.